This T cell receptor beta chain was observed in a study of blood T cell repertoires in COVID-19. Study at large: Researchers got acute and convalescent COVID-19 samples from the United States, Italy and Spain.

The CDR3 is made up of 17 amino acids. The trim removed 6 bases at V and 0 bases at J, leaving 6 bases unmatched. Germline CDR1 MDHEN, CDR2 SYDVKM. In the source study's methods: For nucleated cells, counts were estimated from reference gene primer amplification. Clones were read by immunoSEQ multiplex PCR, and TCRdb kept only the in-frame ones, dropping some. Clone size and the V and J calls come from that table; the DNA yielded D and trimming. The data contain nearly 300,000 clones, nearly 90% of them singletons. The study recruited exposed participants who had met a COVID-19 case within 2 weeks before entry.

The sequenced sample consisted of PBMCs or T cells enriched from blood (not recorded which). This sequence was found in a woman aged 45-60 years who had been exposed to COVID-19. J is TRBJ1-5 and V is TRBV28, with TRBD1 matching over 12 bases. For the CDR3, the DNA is TGTGCCAGCAGGGGGACAGGGGGCGGATATAGCAATCAGCCCCAGCATTTT. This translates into CASRGTGGGYSNQPQHF.